The 9 T cell receptor beta chains listed next were all sequenced from one sample in a study of cytomegalovirus exposure and HLA in healthy donors. A multiplex PCR was run with 60 Vbeta primers and 13 Jbeta primers. Clones were sequenced by immunoSEQ multiplex PCR, and TCRdb holds only the in-frame ones, with some missing. Among roughly 180,000 clones listed, roughly 84% were seen once. The specimen was PBMCs. These TCRs come from a man aged 30-40 years in good health and CMV-seronegative.

The chain couples TRBV5-4 to TRBJ2-1; 12 bases line up with TRBD2. J was trimmed by 2 bases and V by 4 bases; bases with no gene match: 4. The germline gives CDR1 SGHNT, CDR2 YYREEE (reference sequence). This CDR3 spans 16 amino acids. The CDR3 region is CASSQGLAGPYNEQFF. DNA of the CDR3: TGTGCCAGCAGCCAAGGACTAGCGGGACCCTACAATGAGCAGTTCTTC.

The chain links TRBV2 to TRBJ1-1; 7 bases fit TRBD1. Germline values: CDR1 SNHLY, CDR2 FYNNEI. V shed 6 bases and J 7 bases; nucleotides not matched to a gene: 8. CDR3 length: 13 amino acids. Written as DNA, the CDR3 is TGTGCCAGCAGGTGGGGTCAGGGGGTTGAAGCTTTCTTT. This codes for CASRWGQGVEAFF.

The chain combines TRBV5-1 with TRBJ2-3, with D possibly matching TRBD2 (7 bases). The CDR3 loop spans 16 amino acids. The V and J ends lost 0 bases and 4 bases respectively, with 15 bases between them. Germline CDR1 SGHRS, CDR2 YFSETQ. CDR3 in amino acids: CASSLGRGAWSDTQYF. The CDR3 DNA follows: TGCGCCAGCAGCTTGGGTCGGGGGGCCTGGTCAGATACGCAGTATTTT.

The rearrangement uses TRBV5-1 and TRBJ2-3, with 8 bases that match TRBD2. CDR3 length equals 15 residues. V dropped 4 bases and J dropped 4; count of bases not matched to a gene: 8. Germline CDR1 reads SGHRS; CDR2 reads YFSETQ. CDR3 DNA: TGCGCCAGCAGCCGGGGGGGCGGGGGACCAGATACGCAGTATTTT. It specifies CASSRGGGGPDTQYF. Full variable domain (remainder filled in from reference TRBV5-1 and TRBJ2-3): KAGVTQTPRYLIKTRGQQVTLSCSPISGHRSVSWYQQTPGQGLQFLFEYFSETQRNKGNFPGRFSGRQFSNSRSEMNVSTLELGDSALYLCASSRGGGGPDTQYFGPGTRLTVL.

CDR3 loop: CASTLDRDRVDEQYF. The CDR3 nucleotides read TGTGCCAGCACCCTCGACCGGGACAGGGTCGACGAGCAGTACTTC. The chain has TRBV28 and TRBJ2-7, with 9 positions matching TRBD1. V lost 7 bases, J lost 5 bases, and 12 bases stayed unmatched. The CDR3 covers 15 residues. CDR1 is MDHEN, CDR2 SYDVKM, per germline. Filled out from reference TRBV28 and TRBJ2-7, the complete variable domain reads DVKVTQSSRYLVKRTGEKVFLECVQDMDHENMFWYRQDPGLGLRLIYFSYDVKMKEKGDIPEGYSVSREKKERFSLILESASTNQTSMYLCASTLDRDRVDEQYFGPGTRLTVT.

V usage is TRBV10-3 and J usage is TRBJ1-2; 7 bases fit TRBD1. In germline, CDR1 is ENHRY, CDR2 SYGVKD. The CDR3 runs to 14 residues. V shed 3 bases, J shed 5 bases, and the junction held 6 bases outside the gene matches. The CDR3 sequence: CAISDGQASYGYTF. DNA for the CDR3: TGTGCCATCAGTGATGGACAGGCCTCATATGGCTACACCTTC.

The CDR3 nucleotides read TGCGCCAGCAGCCAAACTAGCGGGGGGGGTACGGGGAATGAGCAGTTCTTC. Amino acid sequence: CASSQTSGGGTGNEQFF. The J gene is TRBJ2-1, the V gene TRBV4-1, with 13 bases that match TRBD2. CDR1 and CDR2 (germline): MGHRA, YSYEKL. V dropped 2 bases and J dropped 7; count of bases not matched to a gene: 8. The CDR3 spans 17 residues.

This clone was observed once. The chain employs TRBV27 and TRBJ2-3, with TRBD1 identical over 9 bases. The germline CDR1 and CDR2 sequences are MNHEY and SMNVEV (reference sequence). J lost 5 bases, V lost 4 bases, and 4 bases had no gene match. The CDR3 totals 14 residues. The CDR3 loop reads CASSWNRGLDTQYF. In DNA, the CDR3 is TGTGCCAGCAGTTGGAACAGGGGGCTAGATACGCAGTATTTT.

J is TRBJ2-6 and V is TRBV15; 8 nucleotides match TRBD1. Germline values: CDR1 LNHNV, CDR2 YYDKDF (reference sequence). CDR3 length: 16 residues. The V gene end was trimmed by 3 bases and the J gene end by 0 bases; junction bases not matched to a gene: 1. The CDR3 region is CATSSGTGSGANVLTF. CDR3 nucleotides: TGTGCCACCAGCAGTGGGACAGGCTCTGGGGCCAACGTCCTGACTTTC.